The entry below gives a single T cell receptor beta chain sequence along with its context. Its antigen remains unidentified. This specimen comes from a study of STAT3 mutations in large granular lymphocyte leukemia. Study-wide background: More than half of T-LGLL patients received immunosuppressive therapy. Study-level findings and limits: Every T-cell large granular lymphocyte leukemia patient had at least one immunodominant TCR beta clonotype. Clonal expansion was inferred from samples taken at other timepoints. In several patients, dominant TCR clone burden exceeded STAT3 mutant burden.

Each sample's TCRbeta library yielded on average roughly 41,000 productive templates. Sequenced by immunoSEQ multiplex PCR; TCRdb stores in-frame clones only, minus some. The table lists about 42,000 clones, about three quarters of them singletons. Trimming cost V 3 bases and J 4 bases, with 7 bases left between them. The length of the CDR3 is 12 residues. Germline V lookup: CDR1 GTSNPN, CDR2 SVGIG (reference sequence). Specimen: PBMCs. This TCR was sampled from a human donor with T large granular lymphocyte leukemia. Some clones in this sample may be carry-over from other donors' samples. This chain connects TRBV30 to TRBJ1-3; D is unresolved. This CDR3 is CAWRARGNTIYF. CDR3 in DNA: TGTGCCTGGAGGGCCAGGGGAAACACCATATATTTT.